This T cell receptor (beta chain) was documented in a study of CD8 T cells in Susac syndrome. Negative magnetic isolation gave CD8+ and CD4+ cells; FACS enriched CD8+ TEMRA. RNA was extracted with the RNeasy kit, and a quantity of roughly 0.5 to 1 ug was reverse transcribed using random hexamers. By means of immunoSEQ multiplex PCR, TCR beta CDR3 spanning 54 Vbeta and 13 Jbeta underwent amplification. Via MiXCR, TCRdb re-called the immunoSEQ multiplex PCR reads, giving one row per CDR3 protein. The sample has roughly 200,000 distinct CDR3 sequences, 85% to 95% seen once. The CDR3 sequence is 17 residues long. Germline loops: CDR1 SGHTA, CDR2 FQGNSA. V gave up 5 bases and J gave up 1 base; unmatched junction bases: 11.

V usage is TRBV7-2 and J usage is TRBJ1-1, with 9 bases aligning to TRBD1. Sequencing used CD4+ T cells from PBMCs. The sequence was obtained from a human donor in good health. CDR3 in DNA: TGTGCCAGCAGCCCCGGGACAGGGCGACGAACGAACACTGAAGCTTTCTTT. Residues: CASSPGTGRRTNTEAFF.